This TCR beta chain originates from a study of Graves' ophthalmopathy and Graves' hyperthyroidism. Trimming shortened V by 5 bases and J by 0 bases, and 8 bases separated the two germline ends. CDR1 and CDR2 from the germline V gene are DFQATT and SNEGSKA (reference sequence). This CDR3 spans 12 amino acids. The authors amplified TCR beta CDR3 regions from RNA transcripts. HTBI-primed first-round RT-PCR preceded second-round multiplex PCR. TCRdb itself ran the multiplex PCR reads through MiXCR, one entry per CDR3 protein. In the table there are hundreds of thousands of distinct CDR3 sequences, 22% of which are singletons. This clonotype was recorded at least ten times.

J is TRBJ2-7 and V is TRBV20-1, with a possible D match to TRBD1 (5 bases). This TCR derives from a woman aged 18-29 years with stable Graves' hyperthyroidism. Some clones in this sample may be carry-over from other donors' samples. Sequenced material: peripheral blood. CDR3 residues: CSAADSSYEQYF. The CDR3 nucleotides read TGCAGTGCTGCTGACAGCTCCTACGAGCAGTACTTC.